Sequencing of this T cell receptor (beta chain) was carried out in a study of cytomegalovirus exposure and HLA in healthy donors. Study background: A previous analysis identified 95 million to 120 million unique TCR beta sequences derived from 180 million or so T cells.

The CDR3 covers 13 residues. V shed 3 bases and J shed 3 bases, with 9 bases lying between them. Germline V gene data show CDR1 as SGHAT and CDR2 as FQDESV (reference sequence). On this clone: Its matching antigen is unknown.

The PCR had 60 Vbeta and 13 Jbeta primers. Method: immunoSEQ multiplex PCR; TCRdb's copy keeps in-frame clones and lacks some. The sample consists of roughly 80,000 clones, 65% to 80% of them appearing once. The donors gave bone marrow, and they were healthy. Study-wide points: Presence/absence analysis assumed near-uniform sequencing depth across donors.

The receptor comes from a male donor in good health and CMV-seropositive. The gene calls are TRBV11-1 and TRBJ2-7, with TRBD1 as a possible D gene (6 bases). The sequenced material came from PBMCs. CDR3 region: CASSLVQGYEQYF. CDR3 coding DNA: TGTGCCAGCAGCTTGGTACAGGGCTACGAGCAGTACTTC.